This TCR beta chain was sequenced in a study of blood T cell repertoires in COVID-19. The overall study: From the United States, Italy and Spain came samples of acute and convalescent COVID-19. T cells, B-cell-depleted T cells, or PBMCs supplied cDNA or gDNA.

The CDR3 consists of 16 residues. Germline lookup yields CDR1 SGDLS and CDR2 YYNGEE. The V segment lost 4 bases and the J segment 2 bases; nucleotides outside the gene matches: 11. Seattle-derived patients entered the study during active infection and were followed longitudinally. Original data processing: Cell counts per sample came from amplifying reference gene primers. The method was immunoSEQ multiplex PCR; TCRdb's version includes in-frame clones alone and lacks a portion of them. That table is the source of V, J and clone size, and D and trimming were worked out from the DNA. The repertoire holds roughly 340,000 clones, with 70% to 90% as singletons. This clone was recorded once.

This TCR was sampled from a woman aged 30 to 39 with COVID-19, enrolled during active disease. The chain carries TRBV9 and TRBJ1-2; TRBD1 matches at 7 bases. The sample consisted of peripheral blood. CDR3 DNA sequence: TGTGCCAGCAGCCACCCCCAAGGGGGCTTAAACTATGGCTACACCTTC. It encodes CASSHPQGGLNYGYTF. The complete variable domain, with remaining parts taken from reference TRBV9 and TRBJ1-2, reads DSGVTQTPKHLITATGQRVTLRCSPRSGDLSVYWYQQSLDQGLQFLIQYYNGEERAKGNILERFSAQQFPDLHSELNLSSLELGDSALYFCASSHPQGGLNYGYTFGSGTRLTVV.